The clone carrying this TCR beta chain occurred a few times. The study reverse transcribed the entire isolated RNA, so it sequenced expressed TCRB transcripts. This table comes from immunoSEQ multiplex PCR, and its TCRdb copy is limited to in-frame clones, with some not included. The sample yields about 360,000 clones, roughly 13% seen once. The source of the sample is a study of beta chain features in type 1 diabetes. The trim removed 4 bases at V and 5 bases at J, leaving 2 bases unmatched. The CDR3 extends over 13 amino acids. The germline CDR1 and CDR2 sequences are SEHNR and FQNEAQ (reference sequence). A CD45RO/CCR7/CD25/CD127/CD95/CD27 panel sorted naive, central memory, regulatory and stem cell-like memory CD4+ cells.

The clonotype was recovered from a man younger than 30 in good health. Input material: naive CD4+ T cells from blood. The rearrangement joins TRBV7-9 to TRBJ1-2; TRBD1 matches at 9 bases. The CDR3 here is CASSWTGDYGYTF. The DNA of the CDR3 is TGTGCCAGCAGCTGGACAGGGGATTATGGCTACACCTTC.